This T cell receptor (beta chain) was recorded in a study of T cell responses to AZD1222 COVID-19 vaccine. Study-wide results and limits: Spike-specific TCRs gained breadth and depth after people received two AZD1222 doses.

With respect to this clone: What it binds is not known.

This CDR3 is 16 amino acids long. Between the trimmed V and J ends, which lost 0 bases and 3 bases, there was a span of 12 bases. Germline V gives CDR1 SGHRS, CDR2 YFSETQ. Only in-frame clones appear in the TCRdb table, and some are missing; sequencing was by immunoSEQ multiplex PCR. The data show about 200,000 clones, with around nine tenths seen just once and 3.6% held by the top ten. The genes are TRBV5-1 and TRBJ1-4, with unresolved D. The specimen comprised peripheral blood, sampled 28 days after the second dose of the MenACWY control vaccine. This receptor was identified in an adult who received the MenACWY meningococcal vaccine as a control. The CDR3 nucleotides read TGCGCCAGCAGCTTGGCACCGGCCAGTGCTAATGAAAAACTGTTTTTT. Protein product: CASSLAPASANEKLFF.